The entry below gives a single T cell receptor beta chain sequence along with its context. Authors' data handling: The assay estimated nucleated cells by amplifying reference gene primers. TCRdb's table, derived via immunoSEQ multiplex PCR, lists solely in-frame clones and lacks some. The D gene and trimming were derived from the DNA, and the V and J assignments and clone size from that table. The sample shows approximately 45,000 clones, about nine tenths of them seen only once. This entry is derived from a study of blood T cell repertoires in COVID-19. Study information: The United States, Italy and Spain supplied acute and convalescent COVID-19 samples. PBMCs, B-cell-depleted T cells, or T cells were the source of the cDNA or gDNA that made up the material.

The sequence derives from a man aged 65-85 years with acute or convalescent COVID-19. Source material: peripheral blood.

CDR3 amino acids: CASSPSASSDYGYTF. The CDR3, as DNA: TGTGCCAGCTCACCTTCCGCATCCTCGGACTATGGCTACACCTTC. This chain connects TRBV18 to TRBJ1-2; D unresolved. The V and J ends lost 3 bases and 3 bases respectively, with 14 bases between them. Germline V CDR1 and CDR2: KGHSH, LQKENI. The CDR3 is 15 amino acids.